The 5 T cell receptor beta chains presented below share a single source sample, sequenced in a study of persistence of HIV-infected CD4 T cells. These receptors have no identified antigens. Cells were stimulated nonspecifically with anti-CD3/anti-CD28 magnetic beads. Responding CD4+ T cells were sorted by upregulation of both CD40 ligand and CD69. The immunoSEQ assay was version 4, run in survey mode. TCRdb's table, derived via immunoSEQ multiplex PCR, lists solely in-frame clones and lacks some. The data show roughly 43,000 clones, more than 80% seen once. Here the sequenced sample was CD4+ T cells sorted from PBMCs after roughly 18-hour stimulation, taken from a patient who received antiretroviral therapy. Every receptor here comes from an adult man with HIV who was CMV-seropositive.

The chain has TRBV18 and TRBJ1-1; D is uncertain. This CDR3 has 17 residues. The V gene lost 1 base and the J gene lost 6 bases, with 21 bases spanning the gap. CDR1 is KGHSH, CDR2 LQKENI, per germline. This CDR3 reads CASSPQTLRNGVSEAFF. The CDR3 coding sequence is TGTGCCAGCTCACCACAGACGCTGAGAAACGGGGTCTCTGAAGCTTTCTTT.

This rearrangement joins TRBV6-1 to TRBJ1-1, with 7 bases identical to TRBD1. CDR1 is MNHNS and CDR2 is SASEGT in the germline V gene. The CDR3 has 16 residues. V lost 4 bases to trimming and J lost 2 bases; unmatched junction nucleotides: 10. The CDR3 protein is CASSAGLDRLNTEAFF. DNA for the CDR3: TGTGCCAGCAGTGCCGGGCTGGACAGGCTTAACACTGAAGCTTTCTTT.

The rearrangement joins TRBV28 to TRBJ2-2; no clear D. Germline V lookup: CDR1 MDHEN, CDR2 SYDVKM. The V end was cut by 5 bases, the J end by 0 bases, with 7 bases between. The CDR3 extends over 14 amino acids. The CDR3, as DNA: TGTGCCAGCAGTATAAAACCGAACACCGGGGAGCTGTTTTTT. Translated: CASSIKPNTGELFF.

The V and J genes are TRBV6-6 and TRBJ1-1; D unresolved. Germline-derived CDR1 and CDR2 are MNHNY and SVGAGI (reference sequence). Trimming left V 5 bases short and J 2 bases short, with 6 bases between. The CDR3 has 12 amino acids. The CDR3 loop reads CASSVLNTEAFF. Written as DNA, the CDR3 is TGTGCCAGCAGTGTTCTCAACACTGAAGCTTTCTTT.

The genes are TRBV27 and TRBJ1-1, with 8 nucleotides matching TRBD1. With V trimmed by 4 bases and J by 1 base, 8 bases remained unmatched. The germline V gene has CDR1 MNHEY and CDR2 SMNVEV (reference sequence). CDR3 length: 16 amino acids. CDR3 region: CASSSGQGKGNTEAFF. DNA for the CDR3: TGTGCCAGCAGTTCCGGACAGGGAAAGGGGAACACTGAAGCTTTCTTT.